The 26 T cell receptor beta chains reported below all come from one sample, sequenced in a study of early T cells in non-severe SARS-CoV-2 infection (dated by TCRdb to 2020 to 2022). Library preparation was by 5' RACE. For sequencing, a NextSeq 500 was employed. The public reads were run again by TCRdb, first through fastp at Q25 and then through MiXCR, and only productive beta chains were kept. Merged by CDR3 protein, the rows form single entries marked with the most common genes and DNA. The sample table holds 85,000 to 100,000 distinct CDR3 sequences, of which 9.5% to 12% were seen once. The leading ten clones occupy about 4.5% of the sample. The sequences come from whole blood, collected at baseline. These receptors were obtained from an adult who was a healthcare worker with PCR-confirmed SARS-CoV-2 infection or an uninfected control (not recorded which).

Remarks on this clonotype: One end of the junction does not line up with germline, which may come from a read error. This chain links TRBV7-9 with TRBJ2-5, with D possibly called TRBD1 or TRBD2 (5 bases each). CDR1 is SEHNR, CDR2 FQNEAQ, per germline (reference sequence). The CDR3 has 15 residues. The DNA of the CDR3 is TGTGTCAGCAGCCCCGGGACCGACTCAGGGGAGACCCAGTACTTC. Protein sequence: CVSSPGTDSGETQYF.

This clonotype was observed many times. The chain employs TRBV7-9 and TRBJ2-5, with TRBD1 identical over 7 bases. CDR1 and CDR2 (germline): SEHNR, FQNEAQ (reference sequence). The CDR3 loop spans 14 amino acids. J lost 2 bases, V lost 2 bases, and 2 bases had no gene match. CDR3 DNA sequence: TGTGCCAGCAGCTTATCGACAGGGCAAGAGACCCAGTACTTC. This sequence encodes CASSLSTGQETQYF.

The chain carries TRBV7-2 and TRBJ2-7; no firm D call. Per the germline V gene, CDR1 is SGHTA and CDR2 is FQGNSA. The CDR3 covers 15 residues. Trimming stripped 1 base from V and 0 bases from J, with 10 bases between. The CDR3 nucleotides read TGTGCCAGCAGCTTAGAAGTCCCCAGCTCCTACGAGCAGTACTTC. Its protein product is CASSLEVPSSYEQYF.

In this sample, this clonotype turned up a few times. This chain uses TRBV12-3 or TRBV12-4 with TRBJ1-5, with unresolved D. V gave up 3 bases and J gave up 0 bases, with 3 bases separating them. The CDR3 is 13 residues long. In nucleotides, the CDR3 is TGTGCCAGCAGTTTCAATAGCAATCAGCCCCAGCATTTT. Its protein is CASSFNSNQPQHF.

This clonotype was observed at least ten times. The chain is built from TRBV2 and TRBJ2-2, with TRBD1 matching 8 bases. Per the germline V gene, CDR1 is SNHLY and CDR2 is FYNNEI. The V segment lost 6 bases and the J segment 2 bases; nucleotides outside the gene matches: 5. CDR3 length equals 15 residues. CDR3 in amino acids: CASSDRGPNTGELFF. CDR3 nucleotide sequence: TGTGCCAGCAGCGACAGGGGTCCAAACACCGGGGAGCTGTTTTTT.

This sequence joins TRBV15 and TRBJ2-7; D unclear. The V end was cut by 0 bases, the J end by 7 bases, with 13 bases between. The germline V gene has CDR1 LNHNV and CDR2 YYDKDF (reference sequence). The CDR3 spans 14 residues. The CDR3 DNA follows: TGTGCCACCAGCAGAGATTACACAAAGACTGAGCAGTACTTC. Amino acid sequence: CATSRDYTKTEQYF. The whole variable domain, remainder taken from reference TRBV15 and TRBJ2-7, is DAMVIQNPRYQVTQFGKPVTLSCSQTLNHNVMYWYQQKSSQAPKLLFHYYDKDFNNEADTPDNFQSRRPNTSFCFLDIRSPGLGDTAMYLCATSRDYTKTEQYFGPGTRLTVT.

The DNA of the CDR3 is TGTGCCAGCTCACCACCAGGGTTTTACTACGAGCAGTACTTC. Its protein product is CASSPPGFYYEQYF. The chain links TRBV18 to TRBJ2-7; D not certain. This CDR3 contains 14 residues. Trimming removed 0 bases at V and 3 bases at J, with 9 bases between. Germline V gene lookup returns CDR1 KGHSH and CDR2 LQKENI.

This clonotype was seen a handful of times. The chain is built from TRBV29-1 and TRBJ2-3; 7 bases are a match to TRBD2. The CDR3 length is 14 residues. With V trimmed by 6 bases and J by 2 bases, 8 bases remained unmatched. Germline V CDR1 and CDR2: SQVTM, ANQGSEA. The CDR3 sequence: CSVTREGFTDTQYF. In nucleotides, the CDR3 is TGCAGCGTGACGAGGGAGGGCTTCACAGATACGCAGTATTTT.

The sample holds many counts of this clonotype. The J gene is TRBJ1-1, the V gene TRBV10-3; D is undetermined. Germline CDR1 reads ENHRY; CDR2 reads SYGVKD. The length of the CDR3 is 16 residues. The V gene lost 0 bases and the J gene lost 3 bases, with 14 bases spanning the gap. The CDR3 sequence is CAISESPLWRDTEAFF. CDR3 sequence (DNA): TGTGCCATCAGTGAGTCCCCCCTCTGGAGGGACACTGAAGCTTTCTTT.

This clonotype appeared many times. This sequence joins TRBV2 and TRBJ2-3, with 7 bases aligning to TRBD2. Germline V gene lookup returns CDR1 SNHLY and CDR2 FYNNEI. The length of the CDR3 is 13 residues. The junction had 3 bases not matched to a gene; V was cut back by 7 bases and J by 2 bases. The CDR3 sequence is CASIGGVTDTQYF. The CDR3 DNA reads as TGTGCCAGCATTGGGGGGGTCACAGATACGCAGTATTTT.

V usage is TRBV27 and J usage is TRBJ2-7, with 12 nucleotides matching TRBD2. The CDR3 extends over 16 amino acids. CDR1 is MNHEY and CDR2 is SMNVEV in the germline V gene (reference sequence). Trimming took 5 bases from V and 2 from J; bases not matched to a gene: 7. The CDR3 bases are TGTGCCAGCAGTACCTCCGGACTAGCGGGGACCTACGAGCAGTACTTC. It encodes CASSTSGLAGTYEQYF.

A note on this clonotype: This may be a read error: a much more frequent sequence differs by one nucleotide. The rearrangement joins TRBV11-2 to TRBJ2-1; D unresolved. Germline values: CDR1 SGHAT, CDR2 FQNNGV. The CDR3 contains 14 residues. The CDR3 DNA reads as TGTGCCAGCAGCTTAGCTAGAACCGACAATGCGCAGTTCTTC. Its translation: CASSLARTDNAQFF.

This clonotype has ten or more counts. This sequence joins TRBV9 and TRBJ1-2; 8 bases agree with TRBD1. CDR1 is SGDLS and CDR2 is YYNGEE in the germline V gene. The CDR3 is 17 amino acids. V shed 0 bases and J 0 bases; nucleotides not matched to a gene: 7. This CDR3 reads CASSVVPDRGANYGYTF. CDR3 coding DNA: TGTGCCAGCAGCGTAGTACCCGACAGGGGAGCTAACTATGGCTACACCTTC.

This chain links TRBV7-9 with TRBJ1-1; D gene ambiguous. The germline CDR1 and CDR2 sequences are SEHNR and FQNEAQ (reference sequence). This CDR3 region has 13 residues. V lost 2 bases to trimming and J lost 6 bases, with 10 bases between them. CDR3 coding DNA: TGTGCCAGCAGCTTACAGGTTACTGCTGAAGCTTTCTTT. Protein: CASSLQVTAEAFF.

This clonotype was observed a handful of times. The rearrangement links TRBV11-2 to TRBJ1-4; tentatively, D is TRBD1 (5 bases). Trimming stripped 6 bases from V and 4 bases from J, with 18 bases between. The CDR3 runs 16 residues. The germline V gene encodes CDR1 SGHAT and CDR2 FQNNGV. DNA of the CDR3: TGTGCCAGCAGTCCAAGGGGAGCCGGGAGTAATGAAAAACTGTTTTTT. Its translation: CASSPRGAGSNEKLFF. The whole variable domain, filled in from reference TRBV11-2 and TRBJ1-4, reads EAGVAQSPRYKIIEKRQSVAFWCNPISGHATLYWYQQILGQGPKLLIQFQNNGVVDDSQLPKDRFSAERLKGVDSTLKIQPAKLEDSAVYLCASSPRGAGSNEKLFFGSGTQLSVL.

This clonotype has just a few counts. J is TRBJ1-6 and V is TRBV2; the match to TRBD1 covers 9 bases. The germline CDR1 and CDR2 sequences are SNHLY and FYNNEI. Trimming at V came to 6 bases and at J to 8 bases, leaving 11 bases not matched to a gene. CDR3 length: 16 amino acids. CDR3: CASREDGGQGYSPLHF. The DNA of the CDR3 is TGTGCCAGCAGGGAGGATGGGGGACAGGGATATTCACCCCTCCACTTT.

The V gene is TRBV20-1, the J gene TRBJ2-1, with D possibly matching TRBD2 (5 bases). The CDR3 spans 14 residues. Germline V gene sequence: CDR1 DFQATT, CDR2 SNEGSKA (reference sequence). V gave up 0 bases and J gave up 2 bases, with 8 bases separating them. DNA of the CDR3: TGCAGTGCTAGAGAAGGGCGGGCCTACAATGAGCAGTTCTTC. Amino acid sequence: CSAREGRAYNEQFF.

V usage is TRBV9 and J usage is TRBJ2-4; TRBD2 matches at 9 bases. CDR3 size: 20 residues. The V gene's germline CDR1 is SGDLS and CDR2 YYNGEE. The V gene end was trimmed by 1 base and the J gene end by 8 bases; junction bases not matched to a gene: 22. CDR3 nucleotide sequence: TGTGCCAGCAGCGTAACAGGGGCAGGGAGTAGCGGCGGGAGGGAGGACATTCAGTACTTC. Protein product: CASSVTGAGSSGGREDIQYF.

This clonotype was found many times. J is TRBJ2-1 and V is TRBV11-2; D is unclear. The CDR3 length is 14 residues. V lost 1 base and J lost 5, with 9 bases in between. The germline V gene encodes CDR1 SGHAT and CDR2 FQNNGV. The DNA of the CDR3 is TGTGCCAGCAGCTTAGTTAGGGTCAACAATGAGCAGTTCTTC. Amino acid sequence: CASSLVRVNNEQFF.

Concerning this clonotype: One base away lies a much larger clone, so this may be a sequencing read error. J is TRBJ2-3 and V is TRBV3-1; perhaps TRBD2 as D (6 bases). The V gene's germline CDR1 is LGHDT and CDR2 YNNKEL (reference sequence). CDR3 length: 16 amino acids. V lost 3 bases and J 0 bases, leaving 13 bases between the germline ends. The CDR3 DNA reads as TGTGCCAGCAGCCAGTTATTCCGGGGGAGCACAGATACGCAGTATTTT. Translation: CASSQLFRGSTDTQYF.

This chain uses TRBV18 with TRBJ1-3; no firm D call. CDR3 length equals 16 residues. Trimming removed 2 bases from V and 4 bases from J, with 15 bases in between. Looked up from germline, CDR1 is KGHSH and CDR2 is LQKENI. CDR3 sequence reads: CASSPMGVYEGNTIYF. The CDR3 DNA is TGTGCCAGCTCACCAATGGGCGTCTACGAGGGAAACACCATATATTTT. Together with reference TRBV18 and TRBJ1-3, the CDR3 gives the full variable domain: NAGVMQNPRHLVRRRGQEARLRCSPMKGHSHVYWYRQLPEEGLKFMVYLQKENIIDESGMPKERFSAEFPKEGPSILRIQQVVRGDSAAYFCASSPMGVYEGNTIYFGEGSWLTVV.

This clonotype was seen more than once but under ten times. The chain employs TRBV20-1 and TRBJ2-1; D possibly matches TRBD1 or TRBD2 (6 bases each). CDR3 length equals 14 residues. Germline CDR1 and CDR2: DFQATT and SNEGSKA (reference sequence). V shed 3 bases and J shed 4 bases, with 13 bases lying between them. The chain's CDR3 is CSASRGELYNEQFF. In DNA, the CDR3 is TGCAGTGCTAGTAGGGGGGAGCTGTACAATGAGCAGTTCTTC.

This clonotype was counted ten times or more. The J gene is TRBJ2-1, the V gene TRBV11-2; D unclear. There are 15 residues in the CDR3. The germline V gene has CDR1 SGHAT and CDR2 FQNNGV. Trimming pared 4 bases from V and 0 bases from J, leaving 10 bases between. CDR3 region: CASSSLSGSYNEQFF. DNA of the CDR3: TGTGCCAGCAGCTCGCTGTCAGGCTCCTACAATGAGCAGTTCTTC.

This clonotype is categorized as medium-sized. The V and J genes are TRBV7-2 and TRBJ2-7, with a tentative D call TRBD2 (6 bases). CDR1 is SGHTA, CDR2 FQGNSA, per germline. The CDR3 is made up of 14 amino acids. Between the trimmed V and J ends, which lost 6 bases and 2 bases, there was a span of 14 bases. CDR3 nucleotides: TGTGCCAGCAGTTTCCTGGCGGGGCCCTACGAGCAGTACTTC. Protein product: CASSFLAGPYEQYF.

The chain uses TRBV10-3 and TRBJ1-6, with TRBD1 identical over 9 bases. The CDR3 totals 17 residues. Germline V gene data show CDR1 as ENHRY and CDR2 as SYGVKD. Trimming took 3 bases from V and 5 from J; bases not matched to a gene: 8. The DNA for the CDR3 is TGTGCCATCAGTGATTCCCGGGACAGGGCGCATAATTCACCCCTCCACTTT. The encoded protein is CAISDSRDRAHNSPLHF.

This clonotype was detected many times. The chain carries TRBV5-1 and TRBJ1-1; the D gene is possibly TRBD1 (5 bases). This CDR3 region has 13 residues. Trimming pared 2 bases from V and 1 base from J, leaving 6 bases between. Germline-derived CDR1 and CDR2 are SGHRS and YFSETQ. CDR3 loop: CASSFQGNTEAFF. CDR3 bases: TGCGCCAGCAGCTTTCAGGGGAACACTGAAGCTTTCTTT. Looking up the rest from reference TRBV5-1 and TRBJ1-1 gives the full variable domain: KAGVTQTPRYLIKTRGQQVTLSCSPISGHRSVSWYQQTPGQGLQFLFEYFSETQRNKGNFPGRFSGRQFSNSRSEMNVSTLELGDSALYLCASSFQGNTEAFFGQGTRLTVV.